Below are 22 T cell receptor beta chains sequenced from a single sample in a study of response to subunit inactivated influenza vaccine. TCRdb re-called the RT-PCR reads with MiXCR, one entry per CDR3 protein. The table records about 620,000 distinct CDR3 sequences, approximately 11% of them present only once. The sample was also reused in another study, on T cells expressing NK-cell markers. From that second work: Template switching by 5'RACE with UMIs generated the TCR beta cDNA.

This sample comprised PBMCs from blood, obtained on the day of vaccination. All receptors derive from a man aged 45-65 years who received an inactivated influenza vaccine.

There are many counts of this clonotype. The rearrangement joins TRBV6-1 to TRBJ1-5, with D perhaps TRBD1 (5 bases). Trimming stripped 1 base from V and 7 bases from J, with 8 bases between. Germline V gene data show CDR1 as MNHNS and CDR2 as SASEGT. The CDR3 is 13 residues long. In DNA, the CDR3 is TGTGCCAGCAGTGAAGGTTGGGACCAGCCCCAGCATTTT. It yields the protein CASSEGWDQPQHF.

This clonotype was detected only a few times. The J gene is TRBJ1-1, the V gene TRBV20-1; D uncertain. Trimming shortened V by 4 bases and J by 7 bases, and 10 bases separated the two germline ends. The CDR3 is made up of 11 amino acids. Germline V gene lookup returns CDR1 DFQATT and CDR2 SNEGSKA (reference sequence). In DNA, the CDR3 is TGCAGTGCTACCCGTGGGTTTGAAGCTTTCTTT. It codes for CSATRGFEAFF.

V is TRBV29-1 and J is TRBJ2-5, with TRBD2 identical over 10 bases. Germline values: CDR1 SQVTM, CDR2 ANQGSEA. CDR3 length: 14 amino acids. V was clipped by 8 bases and J by 0 bases; unmatched bases: 6. This chain's CDR3 is CSTTSGWYQETQYF. The CDR3 DNA follows: TGCAGCACGACTAGCGGGTGGTACCAAGAGACCCAGTACTTC. Filled out from reference TRBV29-1 and TRBJ2-5, the complete variable domain reads SAVISQKPSRDICQRGTSLTIQCQVDSQVTMMFWYRQQPGQSLTLIATANQGSEATYESGFVIDKFPISRPNLTFSTLTVSNMSPEDSSIYLCSTTSGWYQETQYFGPGTRLLVL.

This clonotype came up many times. This chain links TRBV10-2 with TRBJ2-5; 7 positions match TRBD1. The length of the CDR3 is 13 residues. After removal of 5 bases from V and 7 bases from J, the junction contained 7 bases not matched to a gene. Germline assignment: CDR1 WSHSY and CDR2 SAAADI. As DNA, the CDR3 is TGCGCCAGCAGTAGACAGGGACCGGCGACCCAGTACTTC. Residues: CASSRQGPATQYF.

This clonotype was counted between two and nine times. This rearrangement joins TRBV12-3 or TRBV12-4 to TRBJ2-5, with no clear D. This CDR3 has 16 amino acids. V was trimmed by 6 bases and J by 2 bases, leaving 19 bases between them. As DNA, the CDR3 is TGTGCCAGCAGCGGCCCCCTGGACCACCTTCAAGAGACCCAGTACTTC. Amino acids: CASSGPLDHLQETQYF.

This clonotype was recorded a few times. The chain couples TRBV6-1 to TRBJ2-1; 11 nucleotides align to TRBD2. The CDR3 has 17 amino acids. Germline CDR1 MNHNS, CDR2 SASEGT. V was clipped by 5 bases and J by 0 bases; unmatched bases: 6. The CDR3 protein is CASSKRLAGSSYNEQFF. The CDR3 DNA is TGTGCCAGCAGTAAACGACTAGCGGGGAGCTCCTACAATGAGCAGTTCTTC.

This clonotype has just a few counts. J is TRBJ1-1 and V is TRBV12-3 or TRBV12-4, with D maybe TRBD1 (6 bases). V lost 6 bases to trimming and J lost 3 bases, with 14 bases between them. This CDR3 is 14 amino acids long. The DNA of the CDR3 is TGTGCCAGCAGACTCGGACAGCTTGACACTGAAGCTTTCTTT. This sequence encodes CASRLGQLDTEAFF.

This chain links TRBV20-1 with TRBJ2-1; 14 bases map to TRBD2. Germline V CDR1 and CDR2: DFQATT, SNEGSKA (reference sequence). V dropped 3 bases and J dropped 10; count of bases not matched to a gene: 5. The CDR3 runs to 14 residues. CDR3: CSARGLAGEKEQFF. The CDR3 DNA follows: TGCAGTGCTAGGGGACTAGCGGGAGAGAAGGAGCAGTTCTTC.

This chain's CDR3 is CASSMPSSSYGYTF. Here the CDR3 DNA reads TGTGCCAGTAGTATGCCCAGCTCCTCCTATGGCTACACCTTC. V and J are TRBV19 and TRBJ1-2; D is ambiguous. V lost 3 bases and J lost 4, with 12 bases in between. The CDR3 extends over 14 amino acids. Germline values: CDR1 LNHDA, CDR2 SQIVND (reference sequence).

This clonotype came up a few times. The genes are TRBV7-6 and TRBJ1-5; the D is unclear. Germline CDR1 SGHVS, CDR2 FNYEAQ. The V gene lost 7 bases and the J gene lost 6 bases, with 10 bases spanning the gap. The CDR3 is 12 residues long. The CDR3 nucleotides read TGTGCCAGCAACCGTGGGCGTCAGCCCCAGCATTTT. It codes for CASNRGRQPQHF.

The chain joins TRBV7-2 to TRBJ2-1; perhaps D is TRBD1 or TRBD2 (5 bases each). This CDR3 is built from 15 residues. Between the trimmed V and J ends, which lost 5 bases and 7 bases, there was a span of 18 bases. Germline CDR1 and CDR2: SGHTA and FQGNSA. The CDR3 DNA follows: TGTGCCAGCAGCCTCGGGGCCAACCTAGGGAATGAGCAGTTCTTC. Translation gives CASSLGANLGNEQFF.

The CDR3 DNA reads as TGTGCCATCAGCGCAACAGGGGATTATGGCTACACCTTC. Its protein is CAISATGDYGYTF. The rearrangement links TRBV10-3 to TRBJ1-2; 7 bases match TRBD1. CDR3 length: 13 amino acids. Germline loops: CDR1 ENHRY, CDR2 SYGVKD. J lost 5 bases, V lost 6 bases, and 6 bases had no gene match.

A few counts support this clonotype. The chain uses TRBV7-9 and TRBJ2-1, with D maybe TRBD2 (5 bases). Germline assignment: CDR1 SEHNR and CDR2 FQNEAQ (reference sequence). V was cut by 5 bases and J by 7 bases, with 21 bases left in between. The CDR3 extends over 16 amino acids. CDR3 DNA sequence: TGTGCCAGCAGCCGACCCGTAGGTCCGGGGATGAATGAGCAGTTCTTC. It codes for CASSRPVGPGMNEQFF.

The table lists this clonotype with many counts. The gene calls are TRBV7-9 and TRBJ2-7, with a possible D match to TRBD1 (6 bases). V was cut by 5 bases and J by 2 bases, with 16 bases left in between. The germline gives CDR1 SEHNR, CDR2 FQNEAQ (reference sequence). The CDR3 has 15 amino acids. CDR3 amino acids: CASSPEEGHPYEQYF. CDR3 bases: TGTGCCAGCAGCCCCGAAGAGGGACACCCCTACGAGCAGTACTTC.

This clonotype was observed a few times. The rearrangement joins TRBV7-6 to TRBJ2-7; 10 nucleotides align to TRBD2. The J segment lost 4 bases and the V segment lost 5 bases, leaving 8 bases of the junction unmatched. Germline values: CDR1 SGHVS, CDR2 FNYEAQ. The CDR3 length is 15 residues. CDR3 loop: CASSTQNSGGYEQYF. In nucleotides, the CDR3 is TGTGCCAGCAGCACCCAGAATAGCGGGGGGTACGAGCAGTACTTC.

The table lists this clonotype with a few counts. The chain joins TRBV7-8 to TRBJ2-3; D remains unclear. CDR3 length equals 14 residues. CDR1 is SGHVS, CDR2 FQNEAQ, per germline. V gave up 6 bases and J gave up 1 base, with 11 bases separating them. The CDR3 protein is CASSAAVGTDTQYF. The CDR3 DNA reads as TGTGCCAGCAGTGCGGCGGTCGGCACAGATACGCAGTATTTT.

This clonotype was observed many times. The chain has TRBV20-1 and TRBJ2-7; perhaps TRBD1 as D (5 bases). The CDR3 totals 10 residues. From germline, CDR1 is DFQATT and CDR2 SNEGSKA (reference sequence). Trimming pared 6 bases from V and 6 bases from J, leaving 9 bases between. CDR3 in amino acids: CSAAGREQYF. The CDR3 DNA reads as TGCAGTGCGGCAGGGCGCGAGCAGTACTTC.

V usage is TRBV18 and J usage is TRBJ2-3, with D unclear. Germline CDR1 reads KGHSH; CDR2 reads LQKENI. This CDR3 is built from 16 residues. V gave up 4 bases and J gave up 1 base, with 15 bases separating them. The DNA of the CDR3 is TGTGCCAGCTCACAAAAACGGCAGGCGGGCACAGATACGCAGTATTTT. It yields the protein CASSQKRQAGTDTQYF.

This clonotype has just a few counts. The chain recombines TRBV5-1 with TRBJ2-2; no reliable D call. This CDR3 has 11 amino acids. V lost 6 bases and J 6 bases, leaving 6 bases between the germline ends. Germline V gene data show CDR1 as SGHRS and CDR2 as YFSETQ. The CDR3 is CASTNAGELFF. CDR3 nucleotide sequence: TGCGCCAGCACCAACGCCGGGGAGCTGTTTTTT.

The rearrangement links TRBV20-1 to TRBJ2-2; 12 bases agree with TRBD2. Germline values: CDR1 DFQATT, CDR2 SNEGSKA (reference sequence). V dropped 5 bases and J dropped 3; count of bases not matched to a gene: 7. This CDR3 contains 16 residues. CDR3 loop: CSASRLAGVYTGELFF. The CDR3 DNA reads as TGCAGTGCTTCCCGACTAGCGGGAGTTTACACCGGGGAGCTGTTTTTT.

The J gene is TRBJ1-4, the V gene TRBV28, with D possibly matching TRBD1 (5 bases). The CDR3 loop spans 14 amino acids. V was shortened by 9 bases and J by 3 bases, with 14 bases between the two germline ends. Germline V gene data show CDR1 as MDHEN and CDR2 as SYDVKM. The CDR3 DNA follows: TGTGCCAGTTCTAGGGGTATGGCTAATGAAAAACTGTTTTTT. Protein sequence: CASSRGMANEKLFF.

This clonotype was counted between two and nine times. This rearrangement joins TRBV20-1 to TRBJ2-2; no clear D. Between the trimmed V and J ends, which lost 1 base and 4 bases, there was a span of 16 bases. Germline V gives CDR1 DFQATT, CDR2 SNEGSKA (reference sequence). The CDR3 consists of 16 residues. CDR3 sequence: CSARAWWASRTGELFF. In DNA form, the CDR3 reads TGCAGTGCTAGAGCCTGGTGGGCTAGTCGCACCGGGGAGCTGTTTTTT.